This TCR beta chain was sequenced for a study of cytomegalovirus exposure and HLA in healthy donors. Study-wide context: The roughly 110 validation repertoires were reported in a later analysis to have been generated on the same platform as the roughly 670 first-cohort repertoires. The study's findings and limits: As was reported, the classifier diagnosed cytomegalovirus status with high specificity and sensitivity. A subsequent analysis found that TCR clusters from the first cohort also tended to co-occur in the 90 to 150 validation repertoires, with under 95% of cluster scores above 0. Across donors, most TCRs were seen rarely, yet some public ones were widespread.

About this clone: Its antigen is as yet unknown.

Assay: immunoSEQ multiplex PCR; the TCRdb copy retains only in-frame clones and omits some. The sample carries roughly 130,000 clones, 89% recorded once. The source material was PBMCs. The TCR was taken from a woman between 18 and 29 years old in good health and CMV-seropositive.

CDR3 DNA sequence: TGTGCCAGCAGCATACATGAGAGGACAGCGTACATGATTGAGCAGTTCTTC. It yields the protein CASSIHERTAYMIEQFF. This chain connects TRBV11-2 to TRBJ2-1; D perhaps matches TRBD1 (6 bases). Germline assignment: CDR1 SGHAT and CDR2 FQNNGV. The CDR3 runs to 17 residues. V lost 5 bases and J 9 bases, leaving 26 bases between the germline ends.